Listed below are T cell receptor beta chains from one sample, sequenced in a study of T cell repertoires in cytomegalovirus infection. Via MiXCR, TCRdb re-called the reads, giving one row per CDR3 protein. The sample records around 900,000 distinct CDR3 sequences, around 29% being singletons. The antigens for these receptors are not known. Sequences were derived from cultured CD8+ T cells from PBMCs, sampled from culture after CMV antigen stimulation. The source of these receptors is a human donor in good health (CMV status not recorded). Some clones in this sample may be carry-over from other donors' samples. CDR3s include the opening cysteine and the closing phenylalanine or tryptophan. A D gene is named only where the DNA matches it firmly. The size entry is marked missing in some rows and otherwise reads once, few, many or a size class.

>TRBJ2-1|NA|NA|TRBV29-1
CSVRGVSKVIGQFF
TGCAGCGTTCGAGGTGTGAGTAAGGTGATTGGGCAGTTCTTC
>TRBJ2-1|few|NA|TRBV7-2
CASSTAPQQFF
TGTGCCAGCAGCACCGCGCCCCAGCAGTTCTTC
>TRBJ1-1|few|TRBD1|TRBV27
CASSWRWQGGNTEAFF
TGTGCCAGCAGCTGGCGGTGGCAGGGGGGGAACACTGAAGCTTTCTTT
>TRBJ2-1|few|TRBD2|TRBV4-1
CASSQDSIGGANNEQFF
TGCGCCAGCAGCCAAGATTCGATCGGGGGGGCCAACAATGAGCAGTTCTTC
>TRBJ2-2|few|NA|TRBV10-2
CASSVGGPPNTGELFF
TGCGCCAGCAGTGTTGGGGGGCCTCCGAACACCGGGGAGCTGTTTTTT
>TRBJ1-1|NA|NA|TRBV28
CASSLYRAGAFF
TGTGCCAGCAGTTTATACCGGGCGGGAGCTTTCTTT
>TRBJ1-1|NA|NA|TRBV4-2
CASSQALGIEAFF
TGTGCCAGCAGCCAAGCGCTAGGGATTGAAGCTTTCTTT
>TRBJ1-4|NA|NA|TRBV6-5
CASSPGHPNEKLFF
TGTGCCAGCAGCCCGGGACACCCGAATGAAAAACTGTTTTTT
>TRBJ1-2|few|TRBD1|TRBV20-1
CSARRRGGQGRSLWGYTF
TGCAGTGCTAGACGAAGGGGGGGACAGGGCCGTTCTCTATGGGGCTACACCTTC
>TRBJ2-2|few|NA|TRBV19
CASTDANTGELFF
TGTGCCAGTACCGACGCGAACACCGGGGAGCTGTTTTTT
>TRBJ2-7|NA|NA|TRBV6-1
CATKFRALLRDEQYF
TGTGCCACCAAATTCCGGGCCCTGTTGCGGGACGAGCAGTACTTC
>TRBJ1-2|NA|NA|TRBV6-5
CASSYLAADGYTF
TGTGCCAGCAGTTACCTGGCCGCCGACGGCTACACCTTC
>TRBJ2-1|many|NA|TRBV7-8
CASSLAPFENEQFF
TGTGCCAGCAGCTTAGCCCCATTTGAGAATGAGCAGTTCTTC
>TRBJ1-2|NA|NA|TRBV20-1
CSARGGSYGYTF
TGCAGTGCCCGGGGAGGTTCCTATGGCTACACCTTC
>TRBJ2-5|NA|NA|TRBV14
CASSHHLSYQETQYF
TGTGCCAGCAGCCACCACCTAAGTTACCAAGAGACCCAGTACTTC
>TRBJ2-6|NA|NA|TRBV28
CASRGKWGDGGANVLTF
TGTGCCAGCAGGGGAAAATGGGGGGATGGTGGGGCCAACGTCCTGACTTTC
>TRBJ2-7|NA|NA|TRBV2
CASSEARNFEQYF
TGTGCCAGCAGTGAAGCGCGGAACTTCGAGCAGTACTTC
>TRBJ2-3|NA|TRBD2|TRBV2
CASSEAGTSRATDTQYF
TGTGCCAGCAGTGAAGCGGGGACTAGCCGGGCAACAGATACGCAGTATTTT
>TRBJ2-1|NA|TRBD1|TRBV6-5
CASSYSGTGRGINEQFF
TGTGCCAGCAGTTACTCCGGGACAGGGAGGGGTATCAATGAGCAGTTCTTC
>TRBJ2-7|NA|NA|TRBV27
CASSLSRRGEQYF
TGTGCCAGCAGTTTATCGCGGAGAGGAGAGCAGTACTTC
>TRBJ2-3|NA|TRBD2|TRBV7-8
CASSTPYTSGASADTQYF
TGTGCCAGCAGCACTCCATACACTAGCGGGGCATCGGCAGATACGCAGTATTTT
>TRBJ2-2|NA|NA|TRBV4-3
CASSQGGPATGELFF
TGCGCCAGCAGCCAAGGGGGTCCCGCCACCGGGGAGCTGTTTTTT
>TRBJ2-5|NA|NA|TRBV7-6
CASSVMAGQETQYF
TGTGCCAGCAGCGTAATGGCAGGGCAAGAGACCCAGTACTTC
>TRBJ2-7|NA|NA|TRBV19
CASSIKDATGERYF
TGTGCCAGTAGTATTAAGGACGCAACGGGGGAGCGGTACTTC